The 14 T cell receptor beta chains below all came from one sample that was sequenced in a study of human T cells and chemical hapten exposure. The time point denotes: patch test 1, 2 weeks after DPC sensitization. Treatment: therapeutic diphenylcyclopropenone sensitization with weekly scalp DPC. One entry per CDR3 protein, called by TCRdb with MiXCR from the RACE reads. This sample has around 380,000 distinct CDR3 sequences, with around 5% found just once. The sequences come from whole blood, collected in connection with sensitization to the hapten diphenylcyclopropenone (DPC). The receptors here all came from a woman aged 50 to 65 with alopecia areata. Some clones in this sample may be carry-over from other donors' samples.

The V gene is TRBV20-1, the J gene TRBJ1-6, with D possibly being TRBD1 (5 bases). Germline V gene sequence: CDR1 DFQATT, CDR2 SNEGSKA (reference sequence). V lost 0 bases, J lost 4 bases, and 16 bases lay in between. CDR3 length: 17 amino acids. CDR3 in DNA: TGCAGTGCTAGAGATTTTGGGGGGGACTCTTATAATTCACCCCTCCACTTT. It specifies CSARDFGGDSYNSPLHF.

This clonotype was seen more than once but under ten times. The rearrangement joins TRBV29-1 to TRBJ1-4; TRBD1 is a possible D gene (5 bases). Germline assignment: CDR1 SQVTM and CDR2 ANQGSEA. CDR3 length: 13 residues. Between the trimmed V and J ends, which lost 6 bases and 5 bases, there was a span of 13 bases. The chain's CDR3 is CSVGLGANEKLFF. The CDR3 coding sequence is TGCAGCGTGGGATTAGGGGCAAATGAAAAACTGTTTTTT.

This clonotype was observed a few times. The genes are TRBV29-1 and TRBJ2-3, with 7 bases aligning to TRBD2. The CDR3 runs 13 residues. CDR1 and CDR2 (germline): SQVTM, ANQGSEA. V gave up 0 bases and J gave up 4 bases; unmatched junction bases: 1. This CDR3 reads CSVEEAGADTQYF. CDR3 sequence (DNA): TGCAGCGTTGAAGAGGCGGGAGCAGATACGCAGTATTTT.

This clonotype came up many times. The CDR3 sequence is CASSFPGQGNEQYF. The CDR3 DNA follows: TGTGCCAGCAGCTTCCCCGGACAGGGGAACGAGCAGTACTTC. The V gene is TRBV5-4, the J gene TRBJ2-7; 9 bases agree with TRBD1. The CDR3 extends over 14 amino acids. With V trimmed by 2 bases and J by 5 bases, 5 bases remained unmatched. The germline gives CDR1 SGHNT, CDR2 YYREEE (reference sequence).

This clonotype was observed at least ten times. The genes are TRBV11-2 and TRBJ2-7, with D possibly called TRBD1 or TRBD2 (5 bases each). The V end was cut by 6 bases, the J end by 4 bases, with 19 bases between. Germline CDR1 and CDR2: SGHAT and FQNNGV. This CDR3 contains 15 residues. As DNA, the CDR3 is TGTGCCAGCAGTTCGAACCAGGGACGCAGATACGAGCAGTACTTC. This sequence encodes CASSSNQGRRYEQYF.

A few counts support this clonotype. This chain joins TRBV28 and TRBJ2-7, with 12 bases matching TRBD2. Germline values: CDR1 MDHEN, CDR2 SYDVKM. The CDR3 extends over 15 amino acids. J lost 12 bases, V lost 2 bases, and 11 bases had no gene match. As DNA, the CDR3 is TGTGCCAGCAGTTTAAAACTCGGACTAGCGGGATTGTGGTACTTC. Residues: CASSLKLGLAGLWYF. Complete variable domain (other parts from reference TRBV28 and TRBJ2-7): DVKVTQSSRYLVKRTGEKVFLECVQDMDHENMFWYRQDPGLGLRLIYFSYDVKMKEKGDIPEGYSVSREKKERFSLILESASTNQTSMYLCASSLKLGLAGLWYFGPGTRLTVT.

This clonotype was recorded a few times. The chain combines TRBV27 with TRBJ1-6, with TRBD1 as a possible D gene (5 bases). V was clipped by 3 bases and J by 12 bases, with 12 bases between them. Germline CDR1 and CDR2: MNHEY and SMNVEV (reference sequence). The CDR3 totals 13 residues. The CDR3 is CASSFAGGRPLHF. The CDR3 nucleotides are TGTGCCAGCAGTTTCGCTGGGGGGAGACCCCTCCACTTT.

This clonotype has a handful of counts. The gene calls are TRBV10-3 and TRBJ2-5; 7 nucleotides line up with TRBD1. Germline V CDR1 and CDR2: ENHRY, SYGVKD. The trim removed 4 bases at V and 8 bases at J, leaving 10 bases unmatched. This CDR3 has 14 amino acids. In DNA, the CDR3 is TGTGCCATCAGTGCGGAGATGGACAGGCGAACCCAGTACTTC. Its translation is CAISAEMDRRTQYF.

Only a few counts were recorded for this clonotype. V is TRBV20-1 and J is TRBJ2-3; D is unresolved. CDR3 size: 13 residues. The ends were cut back, 3 bases at V and 2 bases at J, with 9 bases in the middle. In germline, CDR1 is DFQATT, CDR2 SNEGSKA (reference sequence). The CDR3 DNA follows: TGCAGTGCTAGGGACGCGTACACAGATACGCAGTATTTT. Translating it yields CSARDAYTDTQYF.

This clonotype has at least ten counts. The rearrangement uses TRBV30 and TRBJ1-5; 7 bases match TRBD1. CDR1 is GTSNPN and CDR2 is SVGIG in the germline V gene (reference sequence). The junction had 8 bases not matched to a gene; V was cut back by 2 bases and J by 1 base. The CDR3 runs 16 residues. CDR3 nucleotides: TGTGCCTGGAGTAGTGAGACAGGGCGAAGCAATCAGCCCCAGCATTTT. This translates into CAWSSETGRSNQPQHF. The whole variable domain, filled in from reference TRBV30 and TRBJ1-5, reads SQTIHQWPATLVQPVGSPLSLECTVEGTSNPNLYWYRQAAGRGLQLLFYSVGIGQISSEVPQNLSASRPQDRQFILSSKKLLLSDSGFYLCAWSSETGRSNQPQHFGDGTRLSIL.

The rearrangement links TRBV20-1 to TRBJ2-1; D unclear. This CDR3 contains 12 residues. The V gene lost 6 bases and the J gene lost 9 bases, with 15 bases spanning the gap. From germline, CDR1 is DFQATT and CDR2 SNEGSKA (reference sequence). This CDR3 is CSAQDQVSEQFF. In DNA, the CDR3 is TGCAGTGCCCAGGACCAGGTCAGTGAGCAGTTCTTC.

This clonotype was seen repeatedly, ten times or more. The rearrangement links TRBV7-6 to TRBJ1-1; perhaps TRBD1 as D (6 bases). Trimming took 5 bases from V and 1 from J, leaving 14 bases between them. Germline CDR1 and CDR2: SGHVS and FNYEAQ. This CDR3 comprises 15 residues. The CDR3 DNA sequence: TGTGCCAGCAGCCCAGGGGCAGGCTGGAACACTGAAGCTTTCTTT. The encoded protein is CASSPGAGWNTEAFF.

This clonotype was counted ten times or more. V gene TRBV2 combines with J gene TRBJ2-3; no definite D call. This CDR3 is 14 amino acids long. Trimming pared 4 bases from V and 1 base from J, leaving 9 bases between. Germline CDR1 reads SNHLY; CDR2 reads FYNNEI. The CDR3 loop is CASSGLTGTDTQYF. The CDR3, as DNA: TGTGCCAGCAGTGGGCTCACGGGCACAGATACGCAGTATTTT. Full variable domain (outside the CDR3, taken from reference TRBV2 and TRBJ2-3): EPEVTQTPSHQVTQMGQEVILRCVPISNHLYFYWYRQILGQKVEFLVSFYNNEISEKSEIFDDQFSVERPDGSNFTLKIRSTKLEDSAMYFCASSGLTGTDTQYFGPGTRLTVL.

This chain connects TRBV30 to TRBJ2-3; D uncertain. Germline V lookup: CDR1 GTSNPN, CDR2 SVGIG (reference sequence). There are 12 residues in the CDR3. Trimming cost V 0 bases and J 5 bases, with 6 bases left between them. In DNA, the CDR3 is TGTGCCTGGAGTGTACTGGTAGATACGCAGTATTTT. It yields the protein CAWSVLVDTQYF.